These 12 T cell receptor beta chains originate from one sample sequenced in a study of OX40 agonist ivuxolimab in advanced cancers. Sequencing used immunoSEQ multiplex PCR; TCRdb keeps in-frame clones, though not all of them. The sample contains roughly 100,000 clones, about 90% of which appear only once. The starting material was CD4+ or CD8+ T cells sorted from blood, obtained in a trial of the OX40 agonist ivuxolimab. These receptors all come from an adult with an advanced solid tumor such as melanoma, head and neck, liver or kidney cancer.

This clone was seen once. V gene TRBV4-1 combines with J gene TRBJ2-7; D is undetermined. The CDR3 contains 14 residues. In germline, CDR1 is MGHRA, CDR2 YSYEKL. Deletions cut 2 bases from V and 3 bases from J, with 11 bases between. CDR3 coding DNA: TGCGCCAGCAGCCAATCTACTGGAGACTACGAGCAGTACTTC. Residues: CASSQSTGDYEQYF.

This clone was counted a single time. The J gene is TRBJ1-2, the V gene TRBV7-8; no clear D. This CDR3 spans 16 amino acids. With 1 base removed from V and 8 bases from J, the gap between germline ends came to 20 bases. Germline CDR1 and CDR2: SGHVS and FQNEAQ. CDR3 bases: TGTGCCAGCAGCTTAGTAGGCCACTGGGTTCCGGGCGGCTACACCTTC. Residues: CASSLVGHWVPGGYTF.

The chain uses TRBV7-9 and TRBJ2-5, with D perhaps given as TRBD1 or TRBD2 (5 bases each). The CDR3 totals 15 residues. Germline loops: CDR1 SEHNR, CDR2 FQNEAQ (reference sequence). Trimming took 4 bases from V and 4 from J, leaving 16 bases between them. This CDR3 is CASSSGRSGRETQYF. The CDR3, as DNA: TGTGCCAGCAGCTCGGGACGCTCTGGGAGAGAGACCCAGTACTTC.

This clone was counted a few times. Written as DNA, the CDR3 is TGTGCCAGCAGTGGGGACTGGCGGCGGGAGCTGTTTTTT. Translated, it gives CASSGDWRRELFF. The chain couples TRBV6-1 to TRBJ2-2, with D tentatively TRBD2 (6 bases). V lost 4 bases to trimming and J lost 9 bases, with 12 bases between them. The CDR3 is made up of 13 amino acids. Germline values: CDR1 MNHNS, CDR2 SASEGT.

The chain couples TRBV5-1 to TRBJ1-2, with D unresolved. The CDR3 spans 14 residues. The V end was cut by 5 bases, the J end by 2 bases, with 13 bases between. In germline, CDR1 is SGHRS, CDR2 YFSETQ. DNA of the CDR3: TGCGCCAGCAGTCTTAGTGGACCAAACTATGGCTACACCTTC. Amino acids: CASSLSGPNYGYTF.

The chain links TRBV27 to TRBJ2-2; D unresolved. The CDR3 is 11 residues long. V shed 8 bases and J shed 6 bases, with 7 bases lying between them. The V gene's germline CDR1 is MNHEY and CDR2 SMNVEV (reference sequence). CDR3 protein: CASLGAGELFF. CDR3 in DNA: TGTGCCAGCTTGGGTGCCGGGGAGCTGTTTTTT.

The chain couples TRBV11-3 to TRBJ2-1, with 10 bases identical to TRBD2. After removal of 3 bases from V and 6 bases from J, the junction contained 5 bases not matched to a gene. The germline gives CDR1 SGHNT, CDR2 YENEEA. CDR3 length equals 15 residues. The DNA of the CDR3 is TGTGCCAGCAGCTTGCTTAGCGGGAGGATCAATGAGCAGTTCTTC. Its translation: CASSLLSGRINEQFF.

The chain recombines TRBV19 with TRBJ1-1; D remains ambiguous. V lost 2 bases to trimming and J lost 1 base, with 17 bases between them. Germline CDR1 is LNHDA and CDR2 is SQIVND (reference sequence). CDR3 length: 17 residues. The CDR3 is CASSINPNRVGNTEAFF. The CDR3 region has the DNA TGTGCCAGTAGTATAAACCCCAACAGAGTAGGGAACACTGAAGCTTTCTTT.

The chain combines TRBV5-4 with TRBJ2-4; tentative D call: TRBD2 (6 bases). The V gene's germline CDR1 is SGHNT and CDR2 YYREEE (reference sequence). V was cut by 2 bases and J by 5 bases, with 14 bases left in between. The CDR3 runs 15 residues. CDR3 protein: CASSFLGGIENIQYF. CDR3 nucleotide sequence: TGTGCCAGCAGCTTCCTCGGGGGAATAGAAAACATTCAGTACTTC.

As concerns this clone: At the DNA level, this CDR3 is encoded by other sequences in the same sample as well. Written as DNA, the CDR3 is TGCGCCAGCAGCCCGGGACAGAGCTATGGCTACACCTTC. As protein: CASSPGQSYGYTF. The J gene is TRBJ1-2, the V gene TRBV5-1, with TRBD1 matching 7 bases. Trimming took 4 bases from V and 4 from J; bases not matched to a gene: 4. There are 13 residues in the CDR3. Germline V gives CDR1 SGHRS, CDR2 YFSETQ.

This chain's CDR3 is CASTYGVLQNGYTF. CDR3 nucleotides: TGTGCCAGTACCTACGGGGTACTCCAGAATGGCTACACCTTC. This rearrangement joins TRBV19 to TRBJ1-2; D remains unclear. Trimming took off 7 bases at V and 6 bases at J, with 18 bases between the two ends. This CDR3 region has 14 residues. Germline assignment: CDR1 LNHDA and CDR2 SQIVND (reference sequence).

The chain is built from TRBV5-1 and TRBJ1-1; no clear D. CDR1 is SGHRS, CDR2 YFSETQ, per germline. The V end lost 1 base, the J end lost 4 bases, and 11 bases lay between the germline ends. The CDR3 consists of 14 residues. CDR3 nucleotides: TGCGCCAGCAGCTTGACCCGGGTTAGCACTGAAGCTTTCTTT. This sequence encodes CASSLTRVSTEAFF.